The clone carrying this T cell receptor beta chain was observed once. Its antigen is unidentified. The germline CDR1 and CDR2 sequences are MNHNS and SASEGT. The ends were cut back, 4 bases at V and 4 bases at J, with 16 bases in the middle. The CDR3 has 16 amino acids. The data stem from a study of blood T cells in healthy people across ages. Study findings and constraints: PBMCs went unsorted, and a conclusive naive versus antigen-experienced comparison was therefore prevented. Diversity estimates drawn from one million T cells were deemed underestimates.

A J-beta primer mix and a sample-barcoded 5' primer were used in a second PCR of roughly 6 to 11 cycles. TCRdb re-called the 5' RACE reads through MiXCR, storing one row per CDR3 protein. The repertoire holds 600,000 to 900,000 distinct CDR3 sequences, with 25% to 30% as singletons. Each of the donors had roughly 9.3 milliliters of peripheral blood drawn into EDTA-treated Vacutainer tubes. The sample was also linked to a second study, of T cells of mothers and their children. As that study records: Healthy Caucasian mothers, three in number, and their six children were the donors.

The sample taken for sequencing was blood. The gene calls are TRBV6-1 and TRBJ1-4; D is undetermined. The TCR originated in a boy aged 5-17 years in good health. CDR3 sequence (DNA): TGTGCCAGCAGTGCCCGAGGGTTTTCAAGTAATGAAAAACTGTTTTTT. Translating gives CASSARGFSSNEKLFF.